This T cell receptor beta chain comes out of a study of T cells in Graves' hyperthyroidism and ophthalmopathy. Amplification targeted TCR beta CDR3 regions from RNA transcripts. An initial round of RT-PCR targeting the TCR CDR3 relied on the HTBI primer set. Using its own MiXCR run on the multiplex PCR reads, TCRdb lists one record per CDR3 protein. Of approximately 640,000 distinct CDR3 sequences listed, 15% to 20% are singletons. Germline V gene data show CDR1 as MNHEY and CDR2 as SMNVEV (reference sequence). This CDR3 has 16 amino acids. The ends were cut back, 2 bases at V and 3 bases at J, with 14 bases in the middle.

The TCR sequence derives from a man aged 50 to 60 with Graves' hyperthyroidism. The chain combines TRBV27 with TRBJ2-1, with unresolved D. Sequencing used blood. CDR3 sequence (DNA): TGTGCCAGCAGTTTAAGTTCAATATATATCTACAATGAGCAGTTCTTC. Protein sequence: CASSLSSIYIYNEQFF.